This TCR beta chain is from a study of CXCR3-negative and CXCR3-positive naive CD8 T cells. Findings and caveats of the study: Relative to memory CD8+ cells, whose diversity was much lower, both naive subsets had comparably high diversity. TRB CDR3 hydrophobicity was greater in CXCR3-positive naive cells than in CXCR3-negative naive cells. Naive cells used TRBV-TRBJ genes in much the same way whether CXCR3-negative or CXCR3-positive; memory cells did not.

Regarding this clonotype: Its specificity is unknown.

Carrying UMI labels, the TRB cDNA libraries were prepared through 5' RACE. TCRdb re-called the 5' RACE reads, yielding one record per CDR3 amino acid sequence without DNA. This specimen shows more than 50,000 distinct CDR3 sequences; the ten leading clones hold 0.35% to 0.5%. This clonotype originated in a human donor in good health. Some clones in this sample may be carry-over from other donors' samples. Sequenced input: naive CXCR3- CD8+ T cells from blood. Subset given: CD45RO-CCR7+CD27+CD95- naive CD8+ T cells lacking CXCR3 (TNR3-).

The CDR3 spells CASSFLLGGDPSTDTQYF. The chain is built from TRBV7-2 and TRBJ2-3; TCRdb indicates TRBD2, and absent DNA this call remains unverified. Germline values: CDR1 SGHTA, CDR2 FQGNSA. The CDR3 is made up of 18 amino acids.